This TCR beta chain was sequenced for a study of Tregs in tolerant kidney transplant recipients. Whole-study context: Tregs grew 15 to 20 days with irradiated donor B cells, restimulated on day 11. Sorting of CD4+CD25+CD127- cells followed approximately three-day belatacept mixed lymphocyte reactions, sometimes with roughly 5-day graft donor restimulation. Findings and caveats of the study: For some patients, primers changed over time, blocking nucleotide-level comparison.

Germline V gives CDR1 SGHTA, CDR2 FQGNSA. The CDR3 extends over 17 amino acids. V trimming: 5 bases; J trimming: 1 base; junction bases outside the gene matches: 6. Only in-frame clones appear in the TCRdb table, and some are missing; sequencing was by immunoSEQ multiplex PCR. The data hold 9,500 to 12,000 clones, with 90% to 95% observed a single time. This clone was found a few times. The antigen remains unidentified. The chain links TRBV7-2 to TRBJ2-3; 13 nucleotides align to TRBD2. The material was Tregs from blood cultured with allogeneic cells, obtained before the transplant. The clonotype originates from a human patient who received a combined kidney and bone marrow transplant. The CDR3 here is CASSKRGLAGGTDTQYF. The CDR3 DNA reads as TGTGCCAGCAGCAAACGAGGACTAGCGGGGGGCACAGATACGCAGTATTTT.